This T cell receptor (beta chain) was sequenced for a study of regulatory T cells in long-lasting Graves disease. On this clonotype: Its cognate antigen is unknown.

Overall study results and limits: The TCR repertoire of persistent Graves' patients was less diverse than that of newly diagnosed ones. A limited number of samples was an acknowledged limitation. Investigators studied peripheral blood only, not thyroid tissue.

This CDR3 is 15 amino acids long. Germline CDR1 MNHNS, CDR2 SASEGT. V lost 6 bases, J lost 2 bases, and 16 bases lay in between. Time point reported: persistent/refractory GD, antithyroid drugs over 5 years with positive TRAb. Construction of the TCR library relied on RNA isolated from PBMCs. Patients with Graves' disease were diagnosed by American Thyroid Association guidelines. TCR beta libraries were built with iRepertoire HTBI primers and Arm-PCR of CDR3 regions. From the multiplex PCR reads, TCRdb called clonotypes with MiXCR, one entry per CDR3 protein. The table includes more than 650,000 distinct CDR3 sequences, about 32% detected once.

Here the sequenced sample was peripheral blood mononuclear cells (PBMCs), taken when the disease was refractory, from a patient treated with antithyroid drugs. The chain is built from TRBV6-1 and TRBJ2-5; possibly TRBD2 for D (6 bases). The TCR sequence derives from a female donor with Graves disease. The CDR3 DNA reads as TGTGCCAGCAGGTCAGGACGAGCGGGTCAAGAGACCCAGTACTTC. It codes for CASRSGRAGQETQYF.